This entry is about one TCR beta chain. The CDR3 extends over 15 amino acids. Germline CDR1 SGHDT, CDR2 YYEEEE. Losses at the gene ends were 4 bases for V and 4 bases for J; bases not matched to a gene: 5. The sample comes from a study of blood T cell repertoires in COVID-19. At the level of the study: Researchers got acute and convalescent COVID-19 samples from the United States, Italy and Spain.

Here immunoSEQ multiplex PCR was the method, and the copy in TCRdb shows in-frame clones only, minus some. Of 350,000 to 450,000 clones in the sample, 85% were seen once. This TCR derives from a woman in her late teens or twenties with acute or convalescent COVID-19. The V gene is TRBV5-6, the J gene TRBJ1-4, with 9 nucleotides matching TRBD1. The sample taken for sequencing was peripheral blood. This CDR3 reads CASSATGGLNEKLFF. The CDR3 nucleotides read TGTGCCAGCAGCGCGACAGGGGGACTTAATGAAAAACTGTTTTTT.